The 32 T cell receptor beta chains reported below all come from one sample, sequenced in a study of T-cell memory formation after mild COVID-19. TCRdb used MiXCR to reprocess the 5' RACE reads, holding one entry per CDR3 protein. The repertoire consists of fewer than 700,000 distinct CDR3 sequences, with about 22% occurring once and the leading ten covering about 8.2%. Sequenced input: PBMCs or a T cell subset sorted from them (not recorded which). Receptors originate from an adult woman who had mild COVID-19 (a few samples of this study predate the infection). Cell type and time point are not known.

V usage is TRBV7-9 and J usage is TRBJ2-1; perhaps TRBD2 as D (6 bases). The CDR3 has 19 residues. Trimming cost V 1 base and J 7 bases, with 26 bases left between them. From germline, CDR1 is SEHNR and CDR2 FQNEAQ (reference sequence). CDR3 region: CASSLGPSFRSRDPNEQFF. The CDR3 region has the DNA TGTGCCAGCAGCTTAGGACCATCGTTCCGATCGCGGGATCCAAATGAGCAGTTCTTC.

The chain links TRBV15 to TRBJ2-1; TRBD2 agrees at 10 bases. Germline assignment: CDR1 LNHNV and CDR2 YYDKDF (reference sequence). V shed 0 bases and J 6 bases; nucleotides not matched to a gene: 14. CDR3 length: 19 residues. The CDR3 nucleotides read TGTGCCACCAGCAGAGATCAATTGGCGGGACTAGCGAGGACCAATGAGCAGTTCTTC. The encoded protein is CATSRDQLAGLARTNEQFF.

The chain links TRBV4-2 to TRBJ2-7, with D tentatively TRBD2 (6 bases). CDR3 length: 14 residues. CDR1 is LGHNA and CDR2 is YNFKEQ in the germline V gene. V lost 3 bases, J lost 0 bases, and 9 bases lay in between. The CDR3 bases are TGTGCCAGCAGCCAGGGGAGGACCTCCTACGAGCAGTACTTC. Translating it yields CASSQGRTSYEQYF.

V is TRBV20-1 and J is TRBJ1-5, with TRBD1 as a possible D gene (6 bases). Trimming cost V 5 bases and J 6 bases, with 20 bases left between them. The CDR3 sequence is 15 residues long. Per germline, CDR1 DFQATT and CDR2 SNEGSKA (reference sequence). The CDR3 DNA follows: TGCAGTGCTCCCTTACAGGGACATTCCGGTCAGCCCCAGCATTTT. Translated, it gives CSAPLQGHSGQPQHF.

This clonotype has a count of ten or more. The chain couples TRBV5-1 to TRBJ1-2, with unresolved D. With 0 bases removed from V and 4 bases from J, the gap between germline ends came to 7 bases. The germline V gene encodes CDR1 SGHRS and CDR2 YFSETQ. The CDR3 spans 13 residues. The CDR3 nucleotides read TGCGCCAGCAGCTTGGAGGCAGTCTATGGCTACACCTTC. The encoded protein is CASSLEAVYGYTF.

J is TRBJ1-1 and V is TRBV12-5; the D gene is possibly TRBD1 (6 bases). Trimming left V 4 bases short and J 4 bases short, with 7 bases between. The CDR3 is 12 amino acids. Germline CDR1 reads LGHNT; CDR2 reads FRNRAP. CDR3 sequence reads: CASGWDITEAFF. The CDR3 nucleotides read TGTGCTAGTGGTTGGGACATCACTGAAGCTTTCTTT.

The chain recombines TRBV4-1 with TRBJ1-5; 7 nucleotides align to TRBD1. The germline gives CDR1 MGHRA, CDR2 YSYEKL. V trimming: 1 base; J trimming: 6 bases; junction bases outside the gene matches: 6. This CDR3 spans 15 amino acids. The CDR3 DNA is TGCGCCAGCAGCCAAGTAGAGGGGGCACGTCAGCCCCAGCATTTT. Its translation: CASSQVEGARQPQHF.

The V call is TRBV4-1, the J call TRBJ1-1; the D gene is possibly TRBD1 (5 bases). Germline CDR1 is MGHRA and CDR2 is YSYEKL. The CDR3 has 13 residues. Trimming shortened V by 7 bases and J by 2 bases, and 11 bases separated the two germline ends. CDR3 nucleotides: TGCGCCAGCACCCTCGACAGTAACACTGAAGCTTTCTTT. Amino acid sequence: CASTLDSNTEAFF.

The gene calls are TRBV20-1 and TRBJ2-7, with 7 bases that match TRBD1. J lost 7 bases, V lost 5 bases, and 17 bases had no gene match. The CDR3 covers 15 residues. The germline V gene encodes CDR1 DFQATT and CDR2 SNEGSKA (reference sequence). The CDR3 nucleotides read TGCAGTGCTTCCCAGGGGCAGGGGGACGTACTTGAGCAGTACTTC. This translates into CSASQGQGDVLEQYF.

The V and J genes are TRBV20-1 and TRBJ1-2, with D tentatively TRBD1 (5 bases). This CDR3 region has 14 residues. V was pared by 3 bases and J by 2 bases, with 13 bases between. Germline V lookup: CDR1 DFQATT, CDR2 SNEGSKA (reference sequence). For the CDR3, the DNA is TGCAGTGCTAGCCCTAGGGGATCAAACTATGGCTACACCTTC. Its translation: CSASPRGSNYGYTF.

CDR3 loop: CATSSNTNYGYTF. The CDR3 DNA reads as TGTGCCACCAGCAGCAACACCAACTATGGCTACACCTTC. This chain uses TRBV15 with TRBJ1-2; no firm D call. This CDR3 contains 13 residues. Trimming took off 3 bases at V and 2 bases at J, with 7 bases between the two ends. Germline loops: CDR1 LNHNV, CDR2 YYDKDF (reference sequence).

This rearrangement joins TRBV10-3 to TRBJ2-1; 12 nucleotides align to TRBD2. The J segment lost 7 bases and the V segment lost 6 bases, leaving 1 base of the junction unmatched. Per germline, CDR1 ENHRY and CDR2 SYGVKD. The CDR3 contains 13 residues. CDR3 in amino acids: CAISLAGGNEQFF. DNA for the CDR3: TGTGCCATCAGCCTAGCGGGAGGGAATGAGCAGTTCTTC.

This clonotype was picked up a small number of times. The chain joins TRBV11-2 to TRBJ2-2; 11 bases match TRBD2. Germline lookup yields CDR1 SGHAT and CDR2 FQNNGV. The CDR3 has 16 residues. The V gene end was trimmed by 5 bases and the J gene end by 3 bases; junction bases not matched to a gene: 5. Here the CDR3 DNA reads TGTGCCAGCAGCGTGGGACTAGCGGAGTACACCGGGGAGCTGTTTTTT. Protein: CASSVGLAEYTGELFF. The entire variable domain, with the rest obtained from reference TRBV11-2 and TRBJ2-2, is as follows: EAGVAQSPRYKIIEKRQSVAFWCNPISGHATLYWYQQILGQGPKLLIQFQNNGVVDDSQLPKDRFSAERLKGVDSTLKIQPAKLEDSAVYLCASSVGLAEYTGELFFGEGSRLTVL.

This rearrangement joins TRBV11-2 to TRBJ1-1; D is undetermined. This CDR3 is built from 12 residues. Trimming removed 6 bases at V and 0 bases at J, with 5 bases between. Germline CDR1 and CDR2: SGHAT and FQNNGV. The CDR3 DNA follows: TGTGCCAGCAGTGGATTGAACACTGAAGCTTTCTTT. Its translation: CASSGLNTEAFF.

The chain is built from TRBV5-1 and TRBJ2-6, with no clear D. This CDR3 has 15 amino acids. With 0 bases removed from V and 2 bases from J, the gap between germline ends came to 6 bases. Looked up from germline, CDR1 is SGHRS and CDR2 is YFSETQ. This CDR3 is CASSLAVAGANVLTF. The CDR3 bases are TGCGCCAGCAGCTTGGCTGTAGCTGGGGCCAACGTCCTGACTTTC.

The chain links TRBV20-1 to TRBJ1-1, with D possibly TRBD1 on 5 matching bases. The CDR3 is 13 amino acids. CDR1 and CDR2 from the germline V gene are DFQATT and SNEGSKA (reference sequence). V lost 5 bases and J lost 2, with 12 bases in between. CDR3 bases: TGCAGTGCTCCAGGGAATCTAAACACTGAAGCTTTCTTT. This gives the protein CSAPGNLNTEAFF.

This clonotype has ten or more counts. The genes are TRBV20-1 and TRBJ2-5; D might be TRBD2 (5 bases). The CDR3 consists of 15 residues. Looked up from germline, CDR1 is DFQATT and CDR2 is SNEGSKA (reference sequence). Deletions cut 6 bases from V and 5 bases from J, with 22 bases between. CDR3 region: CSADLELAVSETQYF. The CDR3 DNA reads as TGCAGTGCCGACCTGGAGCTAGCCGTCTCGGAGACCCAGTACTTC.

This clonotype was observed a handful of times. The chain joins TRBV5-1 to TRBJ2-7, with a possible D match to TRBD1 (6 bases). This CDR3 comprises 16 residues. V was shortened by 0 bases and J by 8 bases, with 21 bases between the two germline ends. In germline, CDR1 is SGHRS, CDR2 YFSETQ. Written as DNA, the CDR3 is TGCGCCAGCAGCTTGGGGAGTCGTGGGGACAAGAACAAGCAGTACTTC. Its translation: CASSLGSRGDKNKQYF. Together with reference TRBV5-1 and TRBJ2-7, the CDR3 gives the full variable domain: KAGVTQTPRYLIKTRGQQVTLSCSPISGHRSVSWYQQTPGQGLQFLFEYFSETQRNKGNFPGRFSGRQFSNSRSEMNVSTLELGDSALYLCASSLGSRGDKNKQYFGPGTRLTVT.

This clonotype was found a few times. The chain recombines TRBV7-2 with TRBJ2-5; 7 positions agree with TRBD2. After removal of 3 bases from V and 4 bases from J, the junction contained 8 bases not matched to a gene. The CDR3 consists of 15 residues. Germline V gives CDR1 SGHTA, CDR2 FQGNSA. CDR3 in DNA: TGTGCCAGCAGCTTGGGGGGGTGGACACGAGAGACCCAGTACTTC. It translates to CASSLGGWTRETQYF.

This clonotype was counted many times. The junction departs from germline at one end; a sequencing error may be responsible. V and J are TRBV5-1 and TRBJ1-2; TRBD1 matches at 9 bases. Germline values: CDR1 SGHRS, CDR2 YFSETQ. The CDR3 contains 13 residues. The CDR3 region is CASSSTGGYGYTF. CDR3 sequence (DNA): TGTGCCAGCAGTTCGACAGGGGGCTATGGCTACACCTTC.

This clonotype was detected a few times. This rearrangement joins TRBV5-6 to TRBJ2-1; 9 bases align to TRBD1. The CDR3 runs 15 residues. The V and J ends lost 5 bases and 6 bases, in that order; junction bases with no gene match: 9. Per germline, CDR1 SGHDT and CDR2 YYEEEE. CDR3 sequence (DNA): TGTGCCAGCAGACTGATAGACAGGGGGGTCAATGAGCAGTTCTTC. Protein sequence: CASRLIDRGVNEQFF.

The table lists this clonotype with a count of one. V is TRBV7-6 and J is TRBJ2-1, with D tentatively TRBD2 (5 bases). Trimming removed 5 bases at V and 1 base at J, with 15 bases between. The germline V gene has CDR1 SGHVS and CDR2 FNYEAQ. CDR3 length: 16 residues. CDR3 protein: CASSPHDGGSYNEQFF. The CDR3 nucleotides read TGTGCCAGCAGCCCACACGACGGAGGATCCTACAATGAGCAGTTCTTC.

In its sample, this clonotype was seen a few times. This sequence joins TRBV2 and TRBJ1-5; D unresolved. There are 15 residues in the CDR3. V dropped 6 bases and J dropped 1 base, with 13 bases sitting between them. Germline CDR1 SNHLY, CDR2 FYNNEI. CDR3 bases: TGTGCCAGCAGGCGGGCAGTATGGAGCAATCAGCCCCAGCATTTT. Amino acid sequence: CASRRAVWSNQPQHF.

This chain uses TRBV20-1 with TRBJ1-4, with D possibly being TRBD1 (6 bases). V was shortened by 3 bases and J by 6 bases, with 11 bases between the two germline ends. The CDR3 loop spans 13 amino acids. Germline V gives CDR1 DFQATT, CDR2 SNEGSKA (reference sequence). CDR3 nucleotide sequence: TGCAGTGCTAGGGGTGCAGGGGATGAAAAACTGTTTTTT. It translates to CSARGAGDEKLFF.

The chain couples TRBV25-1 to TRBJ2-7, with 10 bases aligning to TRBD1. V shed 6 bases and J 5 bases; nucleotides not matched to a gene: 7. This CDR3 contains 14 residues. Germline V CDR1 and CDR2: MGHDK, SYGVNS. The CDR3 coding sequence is TGTGCCAGCAGGGCGGGACAGGGGTTGAACGAGCAGTACTTC. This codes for CASRAGQGLNEQYF.

CDR3 nucleotides: TGTGCCAGCACCGTTCCCCCCAGGGGTAGGACTAATGAAAAACTGTTTTTT. Protein: CASTVPPRGRTNEKLFF. This sequence joins TRBV28 and TRBJ1-4, with D possibly being TRBD1 (6 bases). Germline V gene data show CDR1 as MDHEN and CDR2 as SYDVKM. The V end lost 7 bases, the J end lost 2 bases, and 20 bases lay between the germline ends. CDR3 length: 17 residues.

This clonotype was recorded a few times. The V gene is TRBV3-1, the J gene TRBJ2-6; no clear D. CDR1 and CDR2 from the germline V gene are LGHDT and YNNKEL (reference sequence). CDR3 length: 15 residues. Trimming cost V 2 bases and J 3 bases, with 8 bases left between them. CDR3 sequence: CASSQSVGGANVLTF. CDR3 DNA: TGTGCCAGCAGCCAATCCGTGGGTGGGGCCAACGTCCTGACTTTC. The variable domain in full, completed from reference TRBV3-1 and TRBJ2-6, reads DTAVSQTPKYLVTQMGNDKSIKCEQNLGHDTMYWYKQDSKKFLKIMFSYNNKELIINETVPNRFSPKSPDKAHLNLHINSLELGDSAVYFCASSQSVGGANVLTFGAGSRLTVL.

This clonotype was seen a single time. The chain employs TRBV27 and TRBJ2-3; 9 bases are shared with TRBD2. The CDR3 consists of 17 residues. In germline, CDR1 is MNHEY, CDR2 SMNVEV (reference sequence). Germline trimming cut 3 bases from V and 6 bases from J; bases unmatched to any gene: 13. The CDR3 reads CASSLRGLAGFTDTQYF. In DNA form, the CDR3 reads TGTGCCAGCAGTTTGAGGGGCCTAGCGGGATTTACGGATACGCAGTATTTT.

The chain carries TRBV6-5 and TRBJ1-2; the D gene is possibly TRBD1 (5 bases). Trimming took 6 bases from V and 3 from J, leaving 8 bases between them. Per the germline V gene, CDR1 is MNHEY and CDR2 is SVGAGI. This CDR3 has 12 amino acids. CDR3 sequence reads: CASSGRDYGYTF. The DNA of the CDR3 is TGTGCCAGCAGCGGCAGGGACTATGGCTACACCTTC.

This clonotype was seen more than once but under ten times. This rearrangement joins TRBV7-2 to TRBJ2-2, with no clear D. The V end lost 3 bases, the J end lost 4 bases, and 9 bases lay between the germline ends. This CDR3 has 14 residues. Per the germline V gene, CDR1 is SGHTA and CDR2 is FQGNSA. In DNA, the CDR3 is TGTGCCAGCAGCTTGATCGCGGTCACCGGGGAGCTGTTTTTT. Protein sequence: CASSLIAVTGELFF.

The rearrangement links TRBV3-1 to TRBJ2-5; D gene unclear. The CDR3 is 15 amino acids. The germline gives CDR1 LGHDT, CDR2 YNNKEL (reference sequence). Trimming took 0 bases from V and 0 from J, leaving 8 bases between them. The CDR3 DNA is TGTGCCAGCAGCCAAGATCCCCGGCACCAAGAGACCCAGTACTTC. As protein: CASSQDPRHQETQYF.

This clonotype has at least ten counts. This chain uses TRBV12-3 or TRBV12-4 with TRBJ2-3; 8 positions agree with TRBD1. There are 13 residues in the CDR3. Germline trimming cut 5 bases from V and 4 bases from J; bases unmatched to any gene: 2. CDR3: CASSPTGADTQYF. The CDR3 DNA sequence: TGTGCCAGCAGTCCGACAGGGGCAGATACGCAGTATTTT.